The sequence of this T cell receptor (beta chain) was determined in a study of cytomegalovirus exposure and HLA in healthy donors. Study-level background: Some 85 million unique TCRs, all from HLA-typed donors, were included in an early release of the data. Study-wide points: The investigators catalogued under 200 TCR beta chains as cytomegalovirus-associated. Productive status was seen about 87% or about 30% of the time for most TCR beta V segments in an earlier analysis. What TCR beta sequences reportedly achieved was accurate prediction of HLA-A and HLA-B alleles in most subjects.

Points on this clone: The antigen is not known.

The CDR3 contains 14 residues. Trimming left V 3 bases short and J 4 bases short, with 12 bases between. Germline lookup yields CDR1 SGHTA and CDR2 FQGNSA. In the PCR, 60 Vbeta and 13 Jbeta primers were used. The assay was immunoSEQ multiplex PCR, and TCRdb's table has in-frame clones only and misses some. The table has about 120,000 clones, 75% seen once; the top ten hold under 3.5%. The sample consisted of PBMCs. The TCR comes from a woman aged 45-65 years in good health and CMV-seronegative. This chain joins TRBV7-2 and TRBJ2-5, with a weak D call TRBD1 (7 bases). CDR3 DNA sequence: TGTGCCAGCAGCTTGAACAGGGGAGGAGAGACCCAGTACTTC. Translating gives CASSLNRGGETQYF. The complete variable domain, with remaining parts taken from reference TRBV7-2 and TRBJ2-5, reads GAGVSQSPSNKVTEKGKDVELRCDPISGHTALYWYRQSLGQGLEFLIYFQGNSAPDKSGLPSDRFSAERTGGSVSTLTIQRTQQEDSAVYLCASSLNRGGETQYFGPGTRLLVL.